The rows below give T cell receptor beta chains drawn from one sample of a study of T cells in Graves' hyperthyroidism and ophthalmopathy. TCRdb reanalysed the multiplex PCR reads using MiXCR and keeps one entry per CDR3 protein. The sample consists of some 600,000 distinct CDR3 sequences, over 11% of them appearing once. The specimen was blood. These TCRs come from a woman aged 30 to 39 with Graves' hyperthyroidism that later progressed to Graves' ophthalmopathy. Each CDR3 is given with its conserved first and last residue. The D gene is left open where the match is weak. Clone size is stated in some rows and not others, as once, few, many or a class when expanded.

abundance,j_gene,v_gene,d_gene,CDR3nt,CDR3aa
.,TRBJ1-1,TRBV14,TRBD1,TGTGCCAGCAGCCTTCACAGGGGGCAGGGTGAAGCTTTCTTT,CASSLHRGQGEAFF
many,TRBJ1-1,TRBV19,TRBD1,TGTGCCAGTAGTAAATGGACAGGAGTGAACACTGAAGCTTTCTTT,CASSKWTGVNTEAFF
.,TRBJ1-4,TRBV27,.,TGTGCCAGTAGTCCGTGGGTCCGGGGGGAAAAACTGTTTTTT,CASSPWVRGEKLFF
few,TRBJ1-6,TRBV30,TRBD1,TGTGCCTGGGGGAGACAGGGGGATTCACCCCTCCACTTT,CAWGRQGDSPLHF
many,TRBJ2-3,TRBV12-3/TRBV12-4,.,TGTGCCAGCAGTGACGACCTCCCGGATACGCAGTATTTT,CASSDDLPDTQYF
many,TRBJ1-3,TRBV2,.,TGTGCCAGCAGCTCCACTTTATTATCTGGAAACACCATATATTTT,CASSSTLLSGNTIYF
once,TRBJ2-5,TRBV20-1,.,TGCAGTGCTAGAGAGATGGTAGGATCGGAGGAAAACTTC,CSAREMVGSEENF
.,TRBJ2-3,TRBV24-1,TRBD2,TGTGCCACCAGTGATTCCGGGACTAGCGGGAGTCGGGCAGATACGCAGTATTTT,CATSDSGTSGSRADTQYF
.,TRBJ1-2,TRBV11-3,.,TGTGCCAGCAGCTTCCAGGCAGACTCTAACTATGGCTACACCTTC,CASSFQADSNYGYTF
many,TRBJ1-5,TRBV19,.,TGTGCCAGTAGTATAGCCGCGGGCGAGCAGCCCCAGCATTTT,CASSIAAGEQPQHF
many,TRBJ2-7,TRBV20-1,.,TGCAGTGCTAGTCGGGGCCGTATCGCCTACGAGCAGTACTTC,CSASRGRIAYEQYF
many,TRBJ2-7,TRBV5-1,TRBD1,TGCGCCAGCAGCTACAGGGGAGACGACGAGCAGTACTTC,CASSYRGDDEQYF
.,TRBJ2-7,TRBV7-2,.,TGTGCCAGCAGCTTATTAAGGAGGCGCCTGGGGAACAACGAGCAGTACTTC,CASSLLRRRLGNNEQYF
many,TRBJ2-2,TRBV10-3,.,TGTGCCATCGGTGGTAAAACAGGGGAGCTGTTTTTT,CAIGGKTGELFF
.,TRBJ2-3,TRBV9,TRBD2,TGTGCCAGCAGCGTATATCCGGGAGGGCCCACAGATACGCAGTATTTT,CASSVYPGGPTDTQYF
many,TRBJ2-1,TRBV12-3/TRBV12-4,TRBD2,TGTGCCAGCAGTTTAGGGGAGGGCATATACAATGAGCAGTTCTTC,CASSLGEGIYNEQFF
many,TRBJ1-5,TRBV30,TRBD1,TGTGCCTGGAGTGATCCCCGCCGGGACAGGGGTCAGCCCCAGCATTTT,CAWSDPRRDRGQPQHF
few,TRBJ1-1,TRBV20-1,.,TGCAGTGCTAGTGTTTCAGGTACGGGCACTGAAGCTTTCTTT,CSASVSGTGTEAFF
many,TRBJ2-7,TRBV6-1,.,TGTGCCAGCACGCCTAAACAGGGACTCTCCGGCGAGCAGTACTTC,CASTPKQGLSGEQYF
.,TRBJ1-1,TRBV27,.,TGTGCCAGCAGTTTATACGGGGGGACTGAAGCTTTCTTT,CASSLYGGTEAFF
many,TRBJ1-2,TRBV20-1,.,TGCAGTGCTAGAGATGTAAGGGTAGGCTACACCTTC,CSARDVRVGYTF
.,TRBJ2-5,TRBV11-3,TRBD2,TGTGCCAGCAGCTTAATGGGGTGGGAGCGGGAGGGCCCCGAGACCCAGTACTTC,CASSLMGWEREGPETQYF
few,TRBJ2-5,TRBV30,.,TGTGCCTGGTCCCTGGGGTCCGAGACCCAGTACTTC,CAWSLGSETQYF
many,TRBJ1-1,TRBV12-3/TRBV12-4,TRBD1,TGTGCCAGCAGGGACAGGGCGGGCACTGAAGCTTTCTTT,CASRDRAGTEAFF
many,TRBJ2-3,TRBV20-1,.,TGCAGTGCACTCCCCGACCGCACAGATACGCAGTATTTT,CSALPDRTDTQYF
few,TRBJ2-7,TRBV29-1,TRBD1,TGCAGCGCCGCCGGGACAGGTAACTACGAGCAGTACTTC,CSAAGTGNYEQYF
many,TRBJ2-7,TRBV20-1,TRBD1,TGCAGTGCTAGTATCAGGGGGCGGGACCACGAGCAGTACTTC,CSASIRGRDHEQYF
many,TRBJ1-2,TRBV20-1,.,TGCAGTGCTAGAGATCCGCAGGCCCTCTATGGCTACACCTTC,CSARDPQALYGYTF
many,TRBJ2-5,TRBV30,.,TGTGCCTGGAGTACAGGCAGGGAGGAGACCCAGTACTTC,CAWSTGREETQYF